The clone carrying this T cell receptor beta chain has ten or more counts. These data come from a study of T-cell reconstitution after alpha-beta-depleted transplantation in children. Researchers prepared the TCRbeta library using unique molecular identifiers, the study reports. TCRdb re-called the PCR reads through MiXCR, storing one row per CDR3 protein. Among about 92,000 distinct CDR3 sequences, 9% to 15% were seen once, and the ten largest hold approximately 15%. Germline loops: CDR1 SEHNR, CDR2 FQNEAQ (reference sequence). The V and J ends lost 5 bases and 4 bases respectively, with 17 bases between them. The CDR3 contains 15 residues.

This sequence was found in a human donor who donated a stem cell graft to a child with inherited bone marrow failure. Here the sequenced sample was PBMCs from the stem cell graft donor, taken from the stem cell graft. The genes are TRBV7-9 and TRBJ1-2; D is ambiguous. CDR3 DNA sequence: TGTGCCAGCAGCCCATCCTGGACGTCGACCTATGGCTACACCTTC. Translated, it gives CASSPSWTSTYGYTF. Drawing the rest from reference TRBV7-9 and TRBJ1-2, the complete variable domain is DTGVSQNPRHKITKRGQNVTFRCDPISEHNRLYWYRQTLGQGPEFLTYFQNEAQLEKSRLLSDRFSAERPKGSFSTLEIQRTEQGDSAMYLCASSPSWTSTYGYTFGSGTRLTVV.